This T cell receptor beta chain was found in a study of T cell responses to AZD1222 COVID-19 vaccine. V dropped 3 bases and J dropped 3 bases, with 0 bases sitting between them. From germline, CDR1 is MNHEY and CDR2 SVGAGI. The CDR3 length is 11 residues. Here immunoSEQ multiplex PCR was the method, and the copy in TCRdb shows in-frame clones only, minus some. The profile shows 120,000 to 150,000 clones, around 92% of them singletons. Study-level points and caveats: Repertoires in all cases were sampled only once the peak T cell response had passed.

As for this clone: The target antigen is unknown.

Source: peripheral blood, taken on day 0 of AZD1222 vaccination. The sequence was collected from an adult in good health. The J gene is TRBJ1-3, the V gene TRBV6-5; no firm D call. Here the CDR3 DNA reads TGTGCCAGCAGTTATGGAAACACCATATATTTT. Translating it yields CASSYGNTIYF.